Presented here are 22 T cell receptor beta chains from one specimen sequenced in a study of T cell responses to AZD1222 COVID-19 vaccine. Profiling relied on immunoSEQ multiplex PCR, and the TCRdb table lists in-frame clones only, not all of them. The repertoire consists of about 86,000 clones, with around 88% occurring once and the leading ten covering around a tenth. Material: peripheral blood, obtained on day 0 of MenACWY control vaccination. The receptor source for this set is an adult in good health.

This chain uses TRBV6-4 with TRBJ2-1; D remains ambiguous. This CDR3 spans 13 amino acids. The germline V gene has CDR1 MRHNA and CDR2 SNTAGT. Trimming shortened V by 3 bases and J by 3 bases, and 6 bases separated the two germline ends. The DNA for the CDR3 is TGTGCCAGCAGTGAGCAGTACTACAATGAGCAGTTCTTC. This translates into CASSEQYYNEQFF.

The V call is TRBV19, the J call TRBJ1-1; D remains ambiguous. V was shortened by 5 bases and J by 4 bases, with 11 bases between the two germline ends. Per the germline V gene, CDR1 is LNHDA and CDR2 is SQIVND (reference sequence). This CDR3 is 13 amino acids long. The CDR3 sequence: CASSARRSTEAFF. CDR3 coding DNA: TGTGCCAGTAGTGCCCGGAGGTCCACTGAAGCTTTCTTT.

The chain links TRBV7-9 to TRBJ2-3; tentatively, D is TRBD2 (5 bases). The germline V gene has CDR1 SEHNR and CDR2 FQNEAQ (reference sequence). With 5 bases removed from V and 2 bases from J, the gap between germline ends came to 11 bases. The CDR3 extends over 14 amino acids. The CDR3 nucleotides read TGTGCCAGCAGCCGGGGTGGGTTCACAGATACGCAGTATTTT. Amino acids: CASSRGGFTDTQYF.

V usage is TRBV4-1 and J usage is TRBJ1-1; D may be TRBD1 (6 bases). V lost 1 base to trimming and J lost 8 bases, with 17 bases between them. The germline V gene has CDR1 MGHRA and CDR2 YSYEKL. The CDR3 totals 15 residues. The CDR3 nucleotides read TGCGCCAGCAGCCAAGCATGGCCGGAGGGACAAGAAGCTTTCTTT. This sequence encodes CASSQAWPEGQEAFF.

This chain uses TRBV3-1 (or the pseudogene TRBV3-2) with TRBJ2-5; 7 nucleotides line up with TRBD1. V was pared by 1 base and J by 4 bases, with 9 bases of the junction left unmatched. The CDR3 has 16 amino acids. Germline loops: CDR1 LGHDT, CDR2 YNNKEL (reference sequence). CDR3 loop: CASSQVGGGYGETQYF. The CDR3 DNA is TGTGCCAGCAGCCAAGTAGGGGGCGGATACGGAGAGACCCAGTACTTC.

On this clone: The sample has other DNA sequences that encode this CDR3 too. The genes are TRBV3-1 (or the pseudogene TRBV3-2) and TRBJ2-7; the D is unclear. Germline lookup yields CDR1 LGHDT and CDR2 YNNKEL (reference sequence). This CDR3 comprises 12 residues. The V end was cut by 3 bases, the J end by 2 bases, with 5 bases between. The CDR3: CASSQGPYEQYF. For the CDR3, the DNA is TGTGCCAGCAGCCAGGGCCCCTACGAGCAGTACTTC.

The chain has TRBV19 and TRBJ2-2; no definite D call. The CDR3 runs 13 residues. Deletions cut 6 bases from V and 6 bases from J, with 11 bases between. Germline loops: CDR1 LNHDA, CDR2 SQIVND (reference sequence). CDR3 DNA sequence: TGTGCCAGTAGCCCTGGAAGAGCCGGGGAGCTGTTTTTT. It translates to CASSPGRAGELFF. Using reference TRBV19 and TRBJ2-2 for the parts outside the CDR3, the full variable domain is DGGITQSPKYLFRKEGQNVTLSCEQNLNHDAMYWYRQDPGQGLRLIYYSQIVNDFQKGDIAEGYSVSREKKESFPLTVTSAQKNPTAFYLCASSPGRAGELFFGEGSRLTVL.

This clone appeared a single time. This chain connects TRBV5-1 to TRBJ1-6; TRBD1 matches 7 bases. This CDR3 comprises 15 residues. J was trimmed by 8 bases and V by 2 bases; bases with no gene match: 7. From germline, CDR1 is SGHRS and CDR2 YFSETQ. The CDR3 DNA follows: TGCGCCAGCAGCTTTCGACAGGGTCGGGATTCACCCCTCCACTTT. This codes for CASSFRQGRDSPLHF.

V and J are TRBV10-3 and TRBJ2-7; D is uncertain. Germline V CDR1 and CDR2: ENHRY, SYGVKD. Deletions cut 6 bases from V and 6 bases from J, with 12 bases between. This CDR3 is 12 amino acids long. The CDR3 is CAISDQRSEQYF. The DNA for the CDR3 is TGTGCCATCAGCGATCAGCGTAGCGAGCAGTACTTC.

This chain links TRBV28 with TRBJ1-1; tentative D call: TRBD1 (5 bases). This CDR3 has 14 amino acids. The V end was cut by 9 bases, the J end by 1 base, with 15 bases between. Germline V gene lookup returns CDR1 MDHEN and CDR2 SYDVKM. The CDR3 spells CARLPGRTNTEAFF. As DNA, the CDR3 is TGTGCCAGACTTCCGGGACGGACGAACACTGAAGCTTTCTTT.

The CDR3 DNA follows: TGTGCCATCAGTGCGGCAGGGGATGGCTACACCTTC. It yields the protein CAISAAGDGYTF. The chain uses TRBV10-3 and TRBJ1-2, with D possibly TRBD1 on 6 matching bases. Per germline, CDR1 ENHRY and CDR2 SYGVKD. The CDR3 consists of 12 residues. The V and J ends lost 4 bases and 6 bases respectively, with 9 bases between them.

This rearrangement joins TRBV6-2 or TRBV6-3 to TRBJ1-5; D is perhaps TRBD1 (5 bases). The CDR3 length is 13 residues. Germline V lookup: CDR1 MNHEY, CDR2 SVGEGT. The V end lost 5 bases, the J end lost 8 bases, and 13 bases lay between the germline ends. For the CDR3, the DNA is TGTGCCAGCAGTCGTCAGGGAAAGGAGCCCCAGCATTTT. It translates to CASSRQGKEPQHF.

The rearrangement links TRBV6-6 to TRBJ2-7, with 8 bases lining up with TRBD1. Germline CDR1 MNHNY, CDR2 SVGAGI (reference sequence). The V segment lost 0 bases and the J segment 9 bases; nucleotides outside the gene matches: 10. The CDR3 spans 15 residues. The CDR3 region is CASSYSQGAPLGQYF. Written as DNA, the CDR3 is TGTGCCAGCAGTTACTCCCAGGGGGCTCCCCTAGGGCAGTACTTC.

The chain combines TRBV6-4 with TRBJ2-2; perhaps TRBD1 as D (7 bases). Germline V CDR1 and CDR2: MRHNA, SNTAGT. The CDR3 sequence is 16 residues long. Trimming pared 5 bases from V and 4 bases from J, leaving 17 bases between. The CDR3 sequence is CASSSFQGGGTGELFF. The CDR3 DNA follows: TGTGCCAGCAGTTCGTTCCAGGGGGGCGGCACCGGGGAGCTGTTTTTT.

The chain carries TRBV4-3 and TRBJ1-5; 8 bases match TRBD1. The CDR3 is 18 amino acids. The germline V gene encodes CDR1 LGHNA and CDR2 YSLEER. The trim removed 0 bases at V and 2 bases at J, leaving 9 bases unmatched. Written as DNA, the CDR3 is TGCGCCAGCAGCCAAGATTTGGGCAGGGGGCGGGGCAATCAGCCCCAGCATTTT. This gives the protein CASSQDLGRGRGNQPQHF.

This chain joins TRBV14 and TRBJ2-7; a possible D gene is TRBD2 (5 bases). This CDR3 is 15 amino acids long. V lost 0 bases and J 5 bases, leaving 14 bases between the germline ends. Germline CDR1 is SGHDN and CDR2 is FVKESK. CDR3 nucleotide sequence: TGTGCCAGCAGCCAAGAGCCGGGATTGAGCCACGAGCAGTACTTC. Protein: CASSQEPGLSHEQYF.

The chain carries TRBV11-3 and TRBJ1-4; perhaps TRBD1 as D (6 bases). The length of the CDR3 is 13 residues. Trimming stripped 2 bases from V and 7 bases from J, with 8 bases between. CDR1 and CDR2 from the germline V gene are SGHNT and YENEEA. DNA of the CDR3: TGTGCCAGCAGCTTATCGGACAGTGAAAAACTGTTTTTT. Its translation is CASSLSDSEKLFF.

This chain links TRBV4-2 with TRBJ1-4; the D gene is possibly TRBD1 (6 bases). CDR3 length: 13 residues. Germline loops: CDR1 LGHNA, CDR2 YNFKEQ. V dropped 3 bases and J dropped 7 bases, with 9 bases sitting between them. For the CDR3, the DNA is TGTGCCAGCAGCCAGGACAGAGGTGAAAAACTGTTTTTT. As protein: CASSQDRGEKLFF.

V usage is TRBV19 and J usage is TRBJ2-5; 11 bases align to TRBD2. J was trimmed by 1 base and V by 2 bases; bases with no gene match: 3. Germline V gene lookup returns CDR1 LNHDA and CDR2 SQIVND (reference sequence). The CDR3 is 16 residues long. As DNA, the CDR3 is TGTGCCAGTAGTATATCTAGCGGGGGGATCCAAGAGACCCAGTACTTC. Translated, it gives CASSISSGGIQETQYF.

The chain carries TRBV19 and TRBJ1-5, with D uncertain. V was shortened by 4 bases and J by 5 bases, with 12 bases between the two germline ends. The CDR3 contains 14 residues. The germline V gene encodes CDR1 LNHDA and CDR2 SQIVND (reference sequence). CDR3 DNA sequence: TGTGCCAGTAGTAAGGCCTTACTCGATCAGCCCCAGCATTTT. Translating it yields CASSKALLDQPQHF.

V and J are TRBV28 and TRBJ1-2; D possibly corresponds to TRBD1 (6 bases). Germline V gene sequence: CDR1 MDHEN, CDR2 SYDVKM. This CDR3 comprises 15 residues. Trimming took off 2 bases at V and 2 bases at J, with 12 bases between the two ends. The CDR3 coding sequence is TGTGCCAGCAGTTTAGGGGGACACCTAAACTATGGCTACACCTTC. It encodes CASSLGGHLNYGYTF.

The CDR3 loop reads CAWIPPGQGAYEQYF. The CDR3 nucleotides are TGTGCCTGGATCCCCCCGGGACAGGGGGCCTACGAGCAGTACTTC. The V and J genes are TRBV30 and TRBJ2-7; TRBD1 aligns across 11 bases. The CDR3 is 15 amino acids. Germline V gives CDR1 GTSNPN, CDR2 SVGIG (reference sequence). After removal of 4 bases from V and 2 bases from J, the junction contained 7 bases not matched to a gene.